These 31 T cell receptor beta chains were all obtained from the same sample, sequenced in a study of beta chain features in type 1 diabetes. Sequencing targeted expressed TCRB transcripts, as all isolated RNA had been reverse transcribed. TCRdb's table, derived via immunoSEQ multiplex PCR, lists solely in-frame clones and lacks some. Of under 450,000 clones listed, approximately 15% are singletons. The specimen was naive CD4+ T cells from blood. These receptors originate from a young man in good health.

This clone was seen a few times. The chain combines TRBV11-2 with TRBJ2-1; TRBD2 aligns across 7 bases. Germline assignment: CDR1 SGHAT and CDR2 FQNNGV. This CDR3 region has 14 residues. V was clipped by 5 bases and J by 6 bases; unmatched bases: 7. CDR3 in amino acids: CASSRLTSVNEQFF. As DNA, the CDR3 is TGTGCCAGCAGCCGATTAACTAGCGTCAATGAGCAGTTCTTC.

A few counts support this clone. The rearrangement uses TRBV20-1 and TRBJ1-2, with D maybe TRBD1 (6 bases). The CDR3 is made up of 11 amino acids. V lost 2 bases to trimming and J lost 12 bases, with 13 bases between them. Germline CDR1 DFQATT, CDR2 SNEGSKA (reference sequence). The CDR3 DNA reads TGCAGTGCTAGACTCACAGGGCTAAACACCTTC. This gives the protein CSARLTGLNTF.

This clone was detected a few times. This chain connects TRBV29-1 to TRBJ2-5, with 7 bases fitting TRBD1. The CDR3 is 11 amino acids. The germline V gene has CDR1 SQVTM and CDR2 ANQGSEA. The CDR3 DNA reads as TGCACTGGGACAGTCCAAGAGACCCAGTACTTC. Protein sequence: CTGTVQETQYF.

V and J are TRBV7-2 and TRBJ1-1; D possibly corresponds to TRBD1 (5 bases). The CDR3 has 17 residues. Per the germline V gene, CDR1 is SGHTA and CDR2 is FQGNSA. Trimming took off 0 bases at V and 0 bases at J, with 14 bases between the two ends. This chain's CDR3 is CASSLAGVRGLNTEAFF. Written as DNA, the CDR3 is TGTGCCAGCAGCTTAGCGGGTGTTAGGGGATTGAACACTGAAGCTTTCTTT.

The CDR3 coding sequence is TGCGCCAGCAGCCTCCTCGCGGGGGGTCAAGAGACCCAGTACTTC. Protein: CASSLLAGGQETQYF. The J gene is TRBJ2-5, the V gene TRBV4-3; 8 nucleotides agree with TRBD2. Germline-derived CDR1 and CDR2 are LGHNA and YSLEER. The V gene end was trimmed by 4 bases and the J gene end by 2 bases; junction bases not matched to a gene: 6. The CDR3 spans 15 residues.

With respect to this clone: A much larger clone differs from this one at a single base, so this may be a read error. This specimen includes other DNA sequences encoding the same CDR3. In DNA form, the CDR3 reads TGTGCCAGCAGTGGAGAGACCCAGTACTTC. This sequence encodes CASSGETQYF. V usage is TRBV6-5 and J usage is TRBJ2-5; no reliable D call. Germline-derived CDR1 and CDR2 are MNHEY and SVGAGI. This CDR3 contains 10 residues. Between the trimmed V and J ends, which lost 5 bases and 4 bases, there was a span of 2 bases.

The chain combines TRBV7-3 with TRBJ2-1, with 11 nucleotides matching TRBD2. Germline assignment: CDR1 SGHTA and CDR2 FQGTGA. This CDR3 is 15 amino acids long. Losses at the gene ends were 3 bases for V and 3 bases for J; bases not matched to a gene: 1. The CDR3 region has the DNA TGTGCCAGCAGCTTGGGACTAGCGGACTACAATGAGCAGTTCTTC. Its translation: CASSLGLADYNEQFF.

This clone came up a few times. The chain carries TRBV7-9 and TRBJ2-7, with 9 bases fitting TRBD2. In germline, CDR1 is SEHNR, CDR2 FQNEAQ (reference sequence). V was clipped by 5 bases and J by 3 bases; unmatched bases: 5. The CDR3 spans 14 residues. CDR3 in DNA: TGTGCCAGCAGCCAGGGACTAGCAGGCTACGAGCAGTACGTC. Its translation: CASSQGLAGYEQYV.

The sample holds a few counts of this clone. This chain uses TRBV29-1 with TRBJ1-1; unclear D gene. V was pared by 2 bases and J by 5 bases, with 9 bases between. Germline V CDR1 and CDR2: SQVTM, ANQGSEA. The CDR3 has 12 amino acids. DNA for the CDR3: TGCAGCGTTGAACTGCAGGCAACTGAAGCTTTCTTT. As protein: CSVELQATEAFF.

This clone was observed many times. The rearrangement links TRBV28 to TRBJ2-7; possible D gene TRBD2, 5 bases. This CDR3 contains 12 residues. The V gene's germline CDR1 is MDHEN and CDR2 SYDVKM. Deletions cut 5 bases from V and 4 bases from J, with 9 bases between. This CDR3 reads CASSKTGYEQYV. DNA of the CDR3: TGTGCCAGCAGTAAAACGGGGTACGAGCAGTACGTC.

This chain connects TRBV29-1 to TRBJ2-7; either TRBD1 or TRBD2 may supply D (5 bases each). Germline V CDR1 and CDR2: SQVTM, ANQGSEA. V dropped 6 bases and J dropped 6 bases, with 18 bases sitting between them. The CDR3 loop spans 13 amino acids. CDR3 region: CSVAEGIYTEQYV. The CDR3 bases are TGCAGCGTCGCCGAGGGGATCTATACCGAGCAGTACGTC.

This chain joins TRBV11-2 and TRBJ2-3; TRBD2 matches at 9 bases. Germline trimming cut 6 bases from V and 2 bases from J; bases unmatched to any gene: 9. The CDR3 is 16 amino acids. Germline-derived CDR1 and CDR2 are SGHAT and FQNNGV. The CDR3, as DNA: TGTGCCAGCAGGTACCTAGCGGGGCTGAACACAGATACGCAGTATTTT. Translating it yields CASRYLAGLNTDTQYF.

This clone was detected a few times. The chain couples TRBV19 to TRBJ2-1; 9 nucleotides agree with TRBD2. Germline CDR1 is LNHDA and CDR2 is SQIVND (reference sequence). The V and J ends lost 6 bases and 6 bases, in that order; junction bases with no gene match: 6. The CDR3 sequence is 14 residues long. The CDR3 protein is CASSRLAASNEQFF. DNA for the CDR3: TGTGCCAGTAGCCGACTAGCGGCGAGCAATGAGCAGTTCTTC.

The chain employs TRBV5-4 and TRBJ2-6; TRBD1 is a possible D gene (6 bases). The germline CDR1 and CDR2 sequences are SGHNT and YYREEE (reference sequence). Trimming took off 2 bases at V and 1 base at J, with 10 bases between the two ends. CDR3 length: 16 residues. The DNA for the CDR3 is TGTGCCAGCAGCTTATGGACAGTTTCTGGGGCCAACGTCCTGACTTTC. Encoded protein: CASSLWTVSGANVLTF.

This clone was counted a few times. V gene TRBV6-5 combines with J gene TRBJ2-1; TRBD2 matches at 10 bases. CDR3 size: 12 residues. Germline loops: CDR1 MNHEY, CDR2 SVGAGI. J gave up 16 bases and V 5 bases, and 8 bases lay outside the gene matches. The CDR3 nucleotides read TGTGCCAGCAGTAAAACTAGCGGGGTTCAATTCTTC. Encoded protein: CASSKTSGVQFF.

This clone was detected only a few times. The chain couples TRBV4-1 to TRBJ2-2; D is unresolved. With 3 bases removed from V and 4 bases from J, the gap between germline ends came to 6 bases. The CDR3 is 13 residues long. Germline CDR1 reads MGHRA; CDR2 reads YSYEKL. The CDR3 loop reads CASSHLGTGELFF. DNA of the CDR3: TGCGCCAGCAGCCATCTAGGCACCGGGGAGCTGTTTTTT.

This clone was picked up a small number of times. The rearrangement uses TRBV10-3 and TRBJ2-3; D not resolved. V was shortened by 8 bases and J by 4 bases, with 4 bases between the two germline ends. Germline-derived CDR1 and CDR2 are ENHRY and SYGVKD. The CDR3 loop spans 10 amino acids. The CDR3 DNA follows: TGTGCCATCCAGTCAGATACGCAGTATTTT. Its protein is CAIQSDTQYF.

In this sample, this clone turned up a few times. V is TRBV2 and J is TRBJ2-7; no clear D. The CDR3 length is 15 residues. V lost 3 bases to trimming and J lost 1 base, with 13 bases between them. Looked up from germline, CDR1 is SNHLY and CDR2 is FYNNEI. The CDR3 spells CASSDSGSRSYEQYF. Here the CDR3 DNA reads TGTGCCAGCAGTGATTCTGGCAGCAGATCCTACGAGCAGTACTTC.

This clone was seen a few times. The V and J genes are TRBV21-1 and TRBJ2-3; the table's D call, TRBD2, has no DNA check behind it. TRBV21-1 is assigned pseudogene status. CDR3 length: 17 amino acids. CDR3 region: CASSSNRTSGITDTQYF. Here the CDR3 DNA reads TGTGCCAGCAGCAGTAATAGGACTAGCGGGATCACAGATACGCAGTATTTT.

The chain uses TRBV5-4 and TRBJ2-3; 7 nucleotides agree with TRBD1. CDR3 size: 15 residues. Germline lookup yields CDR1 SGHNT and CDR2 YYREEE (reference sequence). V lost 4 bases to trimming and J lost 6 bases; unmatched junction nucleotides: 11. CDR3: CASSPRGPTADTQYF. CDR3 sequence (DNA): TGTGCCAGCAGCCCAAGGGGGCCCACGGCGGATACGCAGTATTTT.

This clone was observed a handful of times. This chain joins TRBV9 and TRBJ1-5, with D possibly matching TRBD1 (6 bases). There are 17 residues in the CDR3. V was shortened by 0 bases and J by 0 bases, with 13 bases between the two germline ends. Per the germline V gene, CDR1 is SGDLS and CDR2 is YYNGEE. The chain's CDR3 is CASSVDGGGYSNQPQHF. The CDR3 DNA reads TGTGCCAGCAGCGTAGATGGTGGGGGCTATAGCAATCAGCCCCAGCATTTT.

The rearrangement uses TRBV29-1 and TRBJ2-2; tentative D call: TRBD2 (6 bases). The CDR3 totals 14 residues. Deletions cut 6 bases from V and 4 bases from J, with 15 bases between. Per germline, CDR1 SQVTM and CDR2 ANQGSEA. CDR3 sequence (DNA): TGCAGCGTCAACACCGGGAGCGGCACCGGGGAGCTGTTTTTT. Its translation: CSVNTGSGTGELFF.

The J gene is TRBJ1-2, the V gene TRBV25-1; 8 nucleotides line up with TRBD1. The CDR3 is made up of 13 amino acids. The J segment lost 8 bases and the V segment lost 1 base, leaving 3 bases of the junction unmatched. The V gene's germline CDR1 is MGHDK and CDR2 SYGVNS. In nucleotides, the CDR3 is TGTGCCAGCAGTGAATGGACAGGGAACGGCTACACCTTC. This encodes CASSEWTGNGYTF.

The chain has TRBV11-3 and TRBJ1-2, with 9 positions matching TRBD1. Germline V gene lookup returns CDR1 SGHNT and CDR2 YENEEA. V trimming: 4 bases; J trimming: 6 bases; junction bases outside the gene matches: 12. The CDR3 spans 16 residues. CDR3 sequence (DNA): TGTGCCAGCAGCTCGACGCTGGGGACAGGGAGGAATGGCTACACCTTC. This sequence encodes CASSSTLGTGRNGYTF.

The chain uses TRBV7-9 and TRBJ2-7; possible D gene TRBD1, 5 bases. The CDR3 extends over 12 amino acids. Germline V gene sequence: CDR1 SEHNR, CDR2 FQNEAQ (reference sequence). V was trimmed by 3 bases and J by 6 bases, leaving 9 bases between them. CDR3 DNA: TGTGCCAGCAGCTTCGATCAGGGCGAGCAGTACGTC. As protein: CASSFDQGEQYV.

The J gene is TRBJ2-1, the V gene TRBV28; D might be TRBD1 (5 bases). This CDR3 is 13 amino acids long. Per the germline V gene, CDR1 is MDHEN and CDR2 is SYDVKM. Trimming shortened V by 2 bases and J by 4 bases, and 6 bases separated the two germline ends. CDR3 bases: TGTGCCAGCAGTTTAGACAGATACAATGAGCAGTTCTTC. Its translation: CASSLDRYNEQFF.

V is TRBV5-4 and J is TRBJ2-1; 7 nucleotides match TRBD1. Germline loops: CDR1 SGHNT, CDR2 YYREEE (reference sequence). With V trimmed by 3 bases and J by 8 bases, 11 bases remained unmatched. The CDR3 is 15 amino acids. In DNA, the CDR3 is TGTGCCAGCAGCTCGACAGGGCTCGTTAAAGATGAGCAGTTCTTC. Amino acid sequence: CASSSTGLVKDEQFF.

This chain links TRBV13 with TRBJ2-5, with unresolved D. V lost 4 bases and J lost 4, with 19 bases in between. Germline V gene lookup returns CDR1 PRHDT and CDR2 FYEKMQ (reference sequence). The CDR3 is made up of 16 amino acids. CDR3 DNA: TGTGCCAGCAGCTCCCGGGTACCCCTCCCGGGAGAGACCCAGTACTTC. Encoded protein: CASSSRVPLPGETQYF.

V and J are TRBV7-2 and TRBJ1-6; perhaps TRBD1 as D (6 bases). The V gene lost 4 bases and the J gene lost 7 bases, with 20 bases spanning the gap. The germline V gene has CDR1 SGHTA and CDR2 FQGNSA. This CDR3 has 17 amino acids. The CDR3 nucleotides read TGTGCCAGCAGCTCCCCAAAGCAGACAGGCCTAAATTCACCCCTCCACTTT. Protein product: CASSSPKQTGLNSPLHF.

CDR3: CASSPDGYEQYV. DNA of the CDR3: TGTGCCAGCAGTCCCGATGGGTACGAGCAGTACGTC. The rearrangement joins TRBV28 to TRBJ2-7; D is undetermined. The germline gives CDR1 MDHEN, CDR2 SYDVKM. This CDR3 contains 12 residues. The ends were cut back, 5 bases at V and 4 bases at J, with 9 bases in the middle.

This clone was observed a handful of times. The V call is TRBV18, the J call TRBJ2-3, with a possible D match to TRBD2 (5 bases). Germline V gene lookup returns CDR1 KGHSH and CDR2 LQKENI. This CDR3 has 16 residues. Trimming removed 3 bases from V and 4 bases from J, with 17 bases in between. In nucleotides, the CDR3 is TGTGCCAGCTCACCGGTTCTCAAACGGGATCCAGATACGCAGTATTTT. Its protein product is CASSPVLKRDPDTQYF. The whole variable domain, filled in from reference TRBV18 and TRBJ2-3, reads NAGVMQNPRHLVRRRGQEARLRCSPMKGHSHVYWYRQLPEEGLKFMVYLQKENIIDESGMPKERFSAEFPKEGPSILRIQQVVRGDSAAYFCASSPVLKRDPDTQYFGPGTRLTVL.